One sample yielded the 24 T cell receptor beta chains listed below, sequenced in a study of blood T cells in healthy people across ages. Primers used in a second PCR of roughly 6 to 11 cycles were a sample-barcoded 5' primer and a J-beta primer mix. TCRdb itself ran the 5' RACE reads through MiXCR, one entry per CDR3 protein. Altogether about 1.6 million distinct CDR3 sequences are present, about 31% being singletons, with the ten largest covering about 11%. The sequenced sample was blood. These receptor sequences come from a woman in her 30s in good health.

The sample holds a few counts of this clonotype. The chain carries TRBV28 and TRBJ2-5; D might be TRBD1 (8 bases). CDR1 is MDHEN, CDR2 SYDVKM, per germline. Trimming pared 3 bases from V and 3 bases from J, leaving 17 bases between. The CDR3 covers 16 residues. Written as DNA, the CDR3 is TGTGCCAGCAGTTTCTTACAGGGGGGGTTTGAAGAGACCCAGTACTTC. Translated: CASSFLQGGFEETQYF.

This CDR3 reads CASSSRLPQETQYF. The DNA for the CDR3 is TGTGCCAGCAGCTCCAGACTACCTCAAGAGACCCAGTACTTC. The V gene is TRBV11-2, the J gene TRBJ2-5; D is perhaps TRBD2 (5 bases). The CDR3 is 14 amino acids. V lost 4 bases and J lost 2, with 11 bases in between. Germline V gives CDR1 SGHAT, CDR2 FQNNGV.

The J gene is TRBJ2-2, the V gene TRBV18; possible D gene TRBD1, 5 bases. The CDR3 extends over 15 amino acids. The germline V gene encodes CDR1 KGHSH and CDR2 LQKENI. Trimming pared 3 bases from V and 3 bases from J, leaving 11 bases between. The CDR3 region is CASSPAGLDTGELFF. DNA of the CDR3: TGTGCCAGCTCACCCGCAGGGCTGGACACCGGGGAGCTGTTTTTT. The complete variable domain, with remaining parts taken from reference TRBV18 and TRBJ2-2, reads NAGVMQNPRHLVRRRGQEARLRCSPMKGHSHVYWYRQLPEEGLKFMVYLQKENIIDESGMPKERFSAEFPKEGPSILRIQQVVRGDSAAYFCASSPAGLDTGELFFGEGSRLTVL.

As to this clonotype: A much bigger clone sits one base away, suggesting this may be a read error. This rearrangement joins TRBV2 to TRBJ2-3; D remains ambiguous. Germline CDR1 reads SNHLY; CDR2 reads FYNNEI. The CDR3 has 12 amino acids. Trimming cost V 4 bases and J 5 bases, with 7 bases left between them. The CDR3 DNA reads as TGTGCCAGCAGTGCGGTGGGAGATACGCAGTATTTT. It codes for CASSAVGDTQYF.

This chain joins TRBV2 and TRBJ2-7, with D tentatively TRBD1 (5 bases). The CDR3 is 15 residues long. V was pared by 3 bases and J by 4 bases, with 16 bases between. Looked up from germline, CDR1 is SNHLY and CDR2 is FYNNEI. The CDR3 loop reads CASSDFGAGLYEQYF. As DNA, the CDR3 is TGTGCCAGCAGTGATTTTGGGGCAGGGTTGTACGAGCAGTACTTC.

The gene calls are TRBV5-1 and TRBJ2-3; 7 nucleotides line up with TRBD1. Germline-derived CDR1 and CDR2 are SGHRS and YFSETQ. V lost 4 bases, J lost 4 bases, and 12 bases stayed unmatched. The length of the CDR3 is 16 residues. CDR3 region: CASSSRQGTGPDTQYF. Here the CDR3 DNA reads TGCGCCAGCAGCAGCAGACAGGGCACGGGGCCAGATACGCAGTATTTT.

This clonotype was seen at least ten times. The chain carries TRBV4-1 and TRBJ2-3; weak D call: TRBD1 (6 bases). The CDR3 has 18 residues. Germline lookup yields CDR1 MGHRA and CDR2 YSYEKL. Trimming took off 1 base at V and 0 bases at J, with 17 bases between the two ends. The CDR3, as DNA: TGCGCCAGCAGCCAAGTCTATCCAGGGACATTTAGCACAGATACGCAGTATTTT. Residues: CASSQVYPGTFSTDTQYF.

This clonotype was observed a handful of times. This chain connects TRBV20-1 to TRBJ2-7; the match to TRBD1 covers 8 bases. The CDR3 is 16 residues long. The germline gives CDR1 DFQATT, CDR2 SNEGSKA (reference sequence). Losses at the gene ends were 5 bases for V and 1 base for J; bases not matched to a gene: 13. CDR3 residues: CSARIPYRGSSYEQYF. In nucleotides, the CDR3 is TGCAGTGCTCGCATACCGTACAGGGGGTCGTCCTACGAGCAGTACTTC.

The table lists this clonotype with a few counts. This sequence joins TRBV20-1 and TRBJ2-5; D remains unclear. The CDR3 loop spans 13 amino acids. The V end lost 3 bases, the J end lost 5 bases, and 13 bases lay between the germline ends. Germline CDR1 and CDR2: DFQATT and SNEGSKA (reference sequence). CDR3 region: CSARDGHGETQYF. For the CDR3, the DNA is TGCAGTGCTAGGGACGGCCATGGGGAGACCCAGTACTTC.

The V gene is TRBV2, the J gene TRBJ2-1; D remains unclear. Germline CDR1 is SNHLY and CDR2 is FYNNEI. The CDR3 contains 14 residues. V lost 8 bases, J lost 3 bases, and 14 bases lay in between. The CDR3 region is CASGSGTRYNEQFF. CDR3 bases: TGTGCCAGCGGTAGTGGAACACGCTACAATGAGCAGTTCTTC.

Remarks on this clonotype: A junction end diverges from the germline sequence, so it may reflect a read error. The chain links TRBV20-1 to TRBJ2-4, with TRBD1 identical over 10 bases. TRBJ2-7 explains the end of the DNA better; the J call may be wrong. The CDR3 sequence is 15 residues long. Germline V gene data show CDR1 as DFQATT and CDR2 as SNEGSKA (reference sequence). The CDR3 coding sequence is TGCGGTGCTAGAGCTATAGACAGGGGGCTATACGAGCAGTACTTC. It translates to CGARAIDRGLYEQYF.

This clonotype was seen a handful of times. The chain recombines TRBV9 with TRBJ2-3, with D possibly TRBD2 on 7 matching bases. Deletions cut 0 bases from V and 6 bases from J, with 17 bases between. The germline V gene has CDR1 SGDLS and CDR2 YYNGEE. The CDR3 has 16 amino acids. The CDR3 region has the DNA TGTGCCAGCAGCGTAGGTGTGGGGGGGCCGACCGATACGCAGTATTTT. Its protein product is CASSVGVGGPTDTQYF. The full variable domain, with the rest looked up from reference TRBV9 and TRBJ2-3, is DSGVTQTPKHLITATGQRVTLRCSPRSGDLSVYWYQQSLDQGLQFLIQYYNGEERAKGNILERFSAQQFPDLHSELNLSSLELGDSALYFCASSVGVGGPTDTQYFGPGTRLTVL.

With regard to this clonotype: This clone may be a read error of a much larger clone one base away. The J gene is TRBJ2-2, the V gene TRBV10-3; TRBD1 matches 9 bases. The CDR3 runs to 15 residues. Germline loops: CDR1 ENHRY, CDR2 SYGVKD. The CDR3 nucleotides are TGTGCCATCAGAACGGCCGGACAGGGGCAGGGGGAGCGGTTTTTT. It codes for CAIRTAGQGQGERFF.

The rearrangement joins TRBV20-1 to TRBJ1-2, with a weak D call TRBD1 (6 bases). Trimming removed 5 bases from V and 4 bases from J, with 11 bases in between. The CDR3 loop spans 12 amino acids. The germline CDR1 and CDR2 sequences are DFQATT and SNEGSKA (reference sequence). The CDR3 protein is CSAYRVSYGYTF. The CDR3 coding sequence is TGCAGTGCTTACAGGGTTAGCTATGGCTACACCTTC.

V gene TRBV7-9 combines with J gene TRBJ2-2; D gene ambiguous. Deletions cut 6 bases from V and 8 bases from J, with 13 bases between. This CDR3 spans 13 amino acids. Germline-derived CDR1 and CDR2 are SEHNR and FQNEAQ (reference sequence). The DNA for the CDR3 is TGTGCCAGCAGAGCCAATACTGAGGGGGAGCTGTTTTTT. It codes for CASRANTEGELFF.

To note about this clonotype: One end of the junction varies from germline; a read error may be responsible. The V gene is TRBV20-1, the J gene TRBJ2-5; perhaps TRBD2 as D (6 bases). Germline lookup yields CDR1 DFQATT and CDR2 SNEGSKA (reference sequence). CDR3 length: 14 amino acids. In nucleotides, the CDR3 is TGCAGTGCCGCCGCCTTTCGGCGGGGCTACGCTTCGGACTTC. This gives the protein CSAAAFRRGYASDF.

The chain employs TRBV3-1 and TRBJ2-1; perhaps TRBD2 as D (6 bases). The CDR3 runs 16 residues. The germline gives CDR1 LGHDT, CDR2 YNNKEL (reference sequence). Trimming removed 4 bases at V and 6 bases at J, with 19 bases between. The CDR3 bases are TGTGCCAGCAGCCGGCAAGGGACTCCTGGCGTCAATGAGCAGTTCTTC. Its translation is CASSRQGTPGVNEQFF.

The V gene is TRBV30, the J gene TRBJ2-5, with D perhaps being TRBD1 or TRBD2 (5 bases each). The CDR3 has 14 residues. The germline gives CDR1 GTSNPN, CDR2 SVGIG (reference sequence). V lost 3 bases to trimming and J lost 11 bases, with 22 bases between them. CDR3 nucleotides: TGTGCCTGGAGGACCGGGGCAGCCCTTCTTGAGCAGTACTTC. It codes for CAWRTGAALLEQYF.

This clonotype was detected only a few times. This chain joins TRBV28 and TRBJ2-5; TRBD2 agrees at 8 bases. Per the germline V gene, CDR1 is MDHEN and CDR2 is SYDVKM. This CDR3 contains 15 residues. V shed 2 bases and J 3 bases; nucleotides not matched to a gene: 5. DNA of the CDR3: TGTGCCAGCAGTTTAGATAGCGGGGTGGAAGAGACCCAGTACTTC. Protein: CASSLDSGVEETQYF.

This clonotype was detected only a few times. The rearrangement links TRBV7-9 to TRBJ1-1; D gene uncertain. The V end was cut by 5 bases, the J end by 4 bases, with 11 bases between. The CDR3 has 13 residues. The germline gives CDR1 SEHNR, CDR2 FQNEAQ (reference sequence). In nucleotides, the CDR3 is TGTGCCAGCAGCCGGGAGGTTGGCACTGAAGCTTTCTTT. This encodes CASSREVGTEAFF.

This clonotype was recorded many times. V usage is TRBV29-1 and J usage is TRBJ2-7, with TRBD1 matching over 9 bases. V lost 6 bases to trimming and J lost 1 base; unmatched junction nucleotides: 10. Germline V lookup: CDR1 SQVTM, CDR2 ANQGSEA. CDR3 length: 15 amino acids. CDR3 in DNA: TGCAGCGTGGTTAAAACAGGGGGCCTTTCCTACGAGCAGTACTTC. The encoded protein is CSVVKTGGLSYEQYF.

V and J are TRBV6-1 and TRBJ2-3; D is uncertain. Germline V lookup: CDR1 MNHNS, CDR2 SASEGT. V was shortened by 3 bases and J by 5 bases, with 6 bases between the two germline ends. The length of the CDR3 is 12 residues. CDR3 sequence reads: CASSETRDTQYF. DNA of the CDR3: TGTGCCAGCAGTGAGACCAGAGATACGCAGTATTTT.

The chain joins TRBV6-5 to TRBJ2-7; 10 bases fit TRBD2. This CDR3 is built from 16 residues. Trimming removed 5 bases from V and 0 bases from J; junction bases left unmatched: 7. Germline V gene lookup returns CDR1 MNHEY and CDR2 SVGAGI. The CDR3: CASSLQPSGSSYEQYF. CDR3 in DNA: TGTGCCAGCAGTCTTCAACCTAGCGGGAGCTCCTACGAGCAGTACTTC.

The chain couples TRBV29-1 to TRBJ1-1; D gene unclear. The CDR3 is made up of 13 amino acids. CDR1 is SQVTM, CDR2 ANQGSEA, per germline. V was shortened by 6 bases and J by 4 bases, with 15 bases between the two germline ends. The CDR3 DNA reads as TGCAGCGTCGCTAGGCCCGAGGGCACTGAAGCTTTCTTT. Its protein is CSVARPEGTEAFF. The full variable domain, its missing parts supplied by reference TRBV29-1 and TRBJ1-1, is SAVISQKPSRDICQRGTSLTIQCQVDSQVTMMFWYRQQPGQSLTLIATANQGSEATYESGFVIDKFPISRPNLTFSTLTVSNMSPEDSSIYLCSVARPEGTEAFFGQGTRLTVV.